The present T cell receptor beta chain was sequenced within a study of OX40 agonist ivuxolimab in advanced cancers. V shed 5 bases and J shed 1 base, with 16 bases lying between them. The CDR3 length is 15 residues. Per the germline V gene, CDR1 is GTSNPN and CDR2 is SVGIG (reference sequence). TCRdb's table, derived via immunoSEQ multiplex PCR, lists solely in-frame clones and lacks some. The table lists 45,000 to 55,000 clones, around 80% of them singletons. V is TRBV30 and J is TRBJ2-3; possible D gene TRBD2, 6 bases. The receptor was isolated from an adult with an advanced solid tumor such as melanoma, head and neck, liver or kidney cancer. Sequenced material: CD4+ or CD8+ T cells sorted from blood, taken in a trial of the OX40 agonist ivuxolimab. CDR3 DNA sequence: TGTGCCTGGGGACGTCGGGAGTCTGGCACAGATACGCAGTATTTT. Residues: CAWGRRESGTDTQYF.